These 26 T cell receptor beta chains came from one sample sequenced in a study of tumor-infiltrating lymphocytes in primary liver carcinoma. Reverse transcription of 500 ng total RNA with a constant-region primer produced TCR beta cDNA. Three nested multiplex PCR rounds, a slightly modified ARM-PCR, produced the libraries for TCR beta. PCR rounds one and two used TRBV1-TRBV30 forward primers with a C-beta reverse primer for roughly 9 cycles each. TCRdb independently ran MiXCR on the multiplex PCR reads; one entry per CDR3 protein. The sample lists about 310,000 distinct CDR3 sequences, 60% to 80% seen once, with roughly 9% in the top ten. The researchers obtained blood RNA from unsorted whole blood and also extracted germline DNA. Source material: peripheral blood. The receptors shown here come from a man in his forties with primary liver carcinoma and hepatitis B virus infection.

This clonotype was picked up many times. The chain recombines TRBV11-2 with TRBJ2-7; 10 bases are a match to TRBD1. Germline-derived CDR1 and CDR2 are SGHAT and FQNNGV. V shed 5 bases, J shed 6 bases, and the junction held 7 bases outside the gene matches. This CDR3 is 14 amino acids long. The CDR3 nucleotides read TGTGCCAGCAGCCCGGACAGGGGGTATGGCGAGCAGTACTTC. Translation: CASSPDRGYGEQYF.

This clonotype has only one observation. A junction end diverges from the germline sequence, so it may reflect a read error. The J gene is TRBJ2-3, the V gene TRBV6-2 or TRBV6-3, with 12 nucleotides matching TRBD2. The CDR3 sequence is 17 residues long. The germline V gene has CDR1 MNHEY and CDR2 SVGEGT. The CDR3 sequence is CARSYPSGRATHGTQYF. CDR3 sequence (DNA): TGTGCCAGGAGTTATCCTAGCGGGAGGGCGACCCACGGTACGCAGTATTTT.

Remarks on this clonotype: A much bigger clone sits one base away, suggesting this may be a read error. This rearrangement joins TRBV4-3 to TRBJ1-5; D unclear. The length of the CDR3 is 15 residues. CDR1 and CDR2 from the germline V gene are LGHNA and YSLEER. The CDR3 spells CASSQGLSRAQPKHF. The CDR3 DNA follows: TGCGCCAGCAGCCAAGGATTAAGCCGTGCACAGCCCAAGCATTTT.

Details on this clonotype: Sequence at one end of the junction differs from germline and may be a read error. This chain uses TRBV7-9 with TRBJ2-2, with TRBD1 as a possible D gene (5 bases). The V gene's germline CDR1 is SEHNR and CDR2 FQNEAQ (reference sequence). The CDR3 loop spans 16 amino acids. CDR3 in amino acids: CASSLVGQANTWELFF. The CDR3 region has the DNA TGTGCCAGCAGCTTAGTGGGGCAGGCGAACACCTGGGAGCTGTTTTTT.

This chain joins TRBV20-1 and TRBJ2-7; 7 nucleotides align to TRBD1. The trim removed 3 bases at V and 2 bases at J, leaving 7 bases unmatched. The CDR3 runs to 14 residues. Germline CDR1 reads DFQATT; CDR2 reads SNEGSKA (reference sequence). CDR3 amino acids: CSARIRDRAYEQYF. In DNA, the CDR3 is TGCAGTGCTAGGATCCGGGACAGAGCCTACGAGCAGTACTTC.

About this clonotype: This may be a read error, as it is one base from a much larger clone. No conserved phenylalanine or tryptophan is present at the end of the CDR3, so a read error is the likely explanation. V is TRBV7-8 and J is TRBJ2-1, with 9 positions matching TRBD1. Per the germline V gene, CDR1 is SGHVS and CDR2 is FQNEAQ. The trim removed 5 bases at V and 0 bases at J, leaving 8 bases unmatched. CDR3 length: 17 amino acids. The CDR3, as DNA: TGTGCCAGCAGCCCCCGACAGGGGGTGACCTCCTACAATGAGCAGTTCTCC. It translates to CASSPRQGVTSYNEQFS.

This clonotype was detected many times. This rearrangement joins TRBV6-1 to TRBJ1-1; tentative D call: TRBD1 (5 bases). There are 16 residues in the CDR3. The germline V gene has CDR1 MNHNS and CDR2 SASEGT. V lost 3 bases to trimming and J lost 3 bases, with 17 bases between them. The CDR3 here is CASSDLRASRDTEAFF. DNA for the CDR3: TGTGCCAGCAGTGATCTCAGGGCGTCGAGGGACACTGAAGCTTTCTTT.

The chain uses TRBV11-2 and TRBJ2-5; 7 bases map to TRBD2. The CDR3 is made up of 14 amino acids. Germline V gene sequence: CDR1 SGHAT, CDR2 FQNNGV. The junction had 5 bases not matched to a gene; V was cut back by 6 bases and J by 1 base. The CDR3 DNA is TGTGCCAGCAGTCGGGACTACAGCCAAGAGACCCAGTACTTC. This gives the protein CASSRDYSQETQYF.

Details on this clonotype: A much larger clone differs from this one at a single base, so this may be a read error. The genes are TRBV6-6 and TRBJ2-7, with 9 positions matching TRBD2. The CDR3 consists of 14 residues. Germline lookup yields CDR1 MNHNY and CDR2 SVGAGI (reference sequence). The CDR3 DNA reads as TGTGCCAGCAGGAACGCGGCGGGAGGGTACGATCAGTACTTC. Translation gives CASRNAAGGYDQYF.

The chain has TRBV28 and TRBJ1-1; TRBD1 might be the D (5 bases). Germline V CDR1 and CDR2: MDHEN, SYDVKM. This CDR3 is 15 amino acids long. V was shortened by 5 bases and J by 1 base, with 14 bases between the two germline ends. CDR3 sequence: CASSRYGHQNTEAFF. The CDR3 bases are TGTGCCAGCAGTCGTTACGGACATCAGAACACTGAAGCTTTCTTT.

V is TRBV9 and J is TRBJ2-7; 9 positions match TRBD1. The trim removed 4 bases at V and 8 bases at J, leaving 16 bases unmatched. Germline CDR1 reads SGDLS; CDR2 reads YYNGEE. This CDR3 region has 16 residues. The DNA for the CDR3 is TGTGCCAGCAGCATAGACCCGGGACAGGGTCTTCTCAAGCAGTACTTC. It yields the protein CASSIDPGQGLLKQYF.

This clonotype was counted many times. The chain is built from TRBV6-5 and TRBJ2-5, with 7 bases that match TRBD1. The CDR3 totals 17 residues. CDR1 and CDR2 from the germline V gene are MNHEY and SVGAGI. J gave up 2 bases and V 5 bases, and 14 bases lay outside the gene matches. CDR3 nucleotides: TGTGCCAGCAGTCCTGCTCAGGGGGTGCTCCAACAAGAGACCCAGTACTTC. Translation gives CASSPAQGVLQQETQYF.

V gene TRBV5-6 combines with J gene TRBJ1-3, with TRBD1 matching 9 bases. The CDR3 covers 17 residues. The germline V gene encodes CDR1 SGHDT and CDR2 YYEEEE. After removal of 0 bases from V and 3 bases from J, the junction contained 7 bases not matched to a gene. The CDR3 spells CASSLGGQGWSGNTIYF. The CDR3 nucleotides are TGTGCCAGCAGCTTGGGGGGACAGGGTTGGAGTGGAAACACCATATATTTT. Complete variable domain (other parts from reference TRBV5-6 and TRBJ1-3): DAGVTQSPTHLIKTRGQQVTLRCSPKSGHDTVSWYQQALGQGPQFIFQYYEEEERQRGNFPDRFSGHQFPNYSSELNVNALLLGDSALYLCASSLGGQGWSGNTIYFGEGSWLTVV.

Ten or more counts support this clonotype. The J gene is TRBJ2-7, the V gene TRBV6-6; TRBD1 agrees at 7 bases. CDR1 is MNHNY, CDR2 SVGAGI, per germline (reference sequence). With V trimmed by 2 bases and J by 5 bases, 15 bases remained unmatched. The CDR3 runs 17 residues. The CDR3 nucleotides read TGTGCCAGCAGTTACCGTACCCAACCGACAGGGTCGGACGAGCAGTACTTC. Protein product: CASSYRTQPTGSDEQYF.

With regard to this clonotype: A clone one base away is much larger, so this may be a read error. In nucleotides, the CDR3 is TGTGCCAGCAGTGAAATTTTGCGGAGTCGGCGGGATACGCAGTATTTT. This encodes CASSEILRSRRDTQYF. The chain is built from TRBV6-1 and TRBJ2-3, with unresolved D. With 2 bases removed from V and 6 bases from J, the gap between germline ends came to 18 bases. This CDR3 comprises 16 residues. CDR1 and CDR2 (germline): MNHNS, SASEGT.

In this sample, this clonotype turned up once. Lacking the conserved final phenylalanine or tryptophan, this CDR3 likely reflects a read error. V gene TRBV4-1 combines with J gene TRBJ2-3, with D uncertain. Per germline, CDR1 MGHRA and CDR2 YSYEKL. The ends were cut back, 4 bases at V and 4 bases at J, with 18 bases in the middle. The CDR3 contains 16 residues. CDR3 residues: CASSPETGRDADTQYI. CDR3 in DNA: TGCGCCAGCAGCCCCGAAACGGGCCGAGATGCAGATACGCAGTATATT.

This chain's CDR3 is CAGGTGLCEQYF. In nucleotides, the CDR3 is TGTGCCGGGGGGACAGGCCTGTGTGAGCAGTACTTC. This chain joins TRBV30 and TRBJ2-7; 8 bases are shared with TRBD1. Trimming removed 8 bases from V and 7 bases from J; junction bases left unmatched: 10. CDR3 size: 12 residues. Germline values: CDR1 GTSNPN, CDR2 SVGIG (reference sequence). Variable domain in full (rest from reference TRBV30 and TRBJ2-7): SQTIHQWPATLVQPVGSPLSLECTVEGTSNPNLYWYRQAAGRGLQLLFYSVGIGQISSEVPQNLSASRPQDRQFILSSKKLLLSDSGFYLCAGGTGLCEQYFGPGTRLTVT.

The V gene is TRBV29-1, the J gene TRBJ2-5, with TRBD1 matching over 9 bases. Trimming removed 7 bases from V and 2 bases from J; junction bases left unmatched: 5. Germline-derived CDR1 and CDR2 are SQVTM and ANQGSEA. This CDR3 comprises 13 residues. CDR3 sequence reads: CSDTGQGQETQYF. The CDR3 nucleotides are TGCAGCGATACTGGACAGGGGCAAGAGACCCAGTACTTC. Together with reference TRBV29-1 and TRBJ2-5, the CDR3 gives the full variable domain: SAVISQKPSRDICQRGTSLTIQCQVDSQVTMMFWYRQQPGQSLTLIATANQGSEATYESGFVIDKFPISRPNLTFSTLTVSNMSPEDSSIYLCSDTGQGQETQYFGPGTRLLVL.

Points on this clonotype: An end of the junction does not agree with germline; a read error may underlie this. This rearrangement joins TRBV6-5 to TRBJ2-1, with D perhaps assigned TRBD1 or TRBD2 (5 bases each). Germline CDR1 and CDR2: MNHEY and SVGAGI. The CDR3 has 17 amino acids. Here the CDR3 DNA reads TGTGCCAGCAGCCCGTTGGGGGACCCTACCTCCTACAATAAGCAGTTCTTC. The encoded protein is CASSPLGDPTSYNKQFF.

As concerns this clonotype: One junction end disagrees with the germline gene, perhaps due to a read error. The CDR3 here is CASSPRGVNEQIF. CDR3 in DNA: TGTGCCAGCAGCCCGCGGGGAGTCAATGAGCAGATCTTC. The rearrangement uses TRBV14 and TRBJ2-1; weak D call: TRBD2 (6 bases). The CDR3 covers 13 residues. CDR1 SGHDN and CDR2 FVKESK come from the germline V gene.

Regarding this clonotype: A read error may explain this, as a much larger clone is one base away. The gene calls are TRBV12-3 or TRBV12-4 and TRBJ2-7; D is uncertain. V was shortened by 4 bases and J by 7 bases, with 14 bases between the two germline ends. There are 13 residues in the CDR3. Here the CDR3 reads CASSSSTPTEQYF. The CDR3 coding sequence is TGTGCCAGCAGTTCTTCTACGCCCACTGAGCAGTACTTC.

A word on this clonotype: Without the conserved terminal phenylalanine or tryptophan, this CDR3 likely stems from a read error. The chain carries TRBV4-3 and TRBJ2-7; 8 nucleotides align to TRBD1. The CDR3 length is 16 residues. Germline assignment: CDR1 LGHNA and CDR2 YSLEER. The CDR3 spells CASIQGRTGWVYEQYS. The CDR3 nucleotides read TGCGCCAGCATCCAAGGACGGACAGGGTGGGTCTACGAGCAGTACTCC.

Only a few counts were recorded for this clonotype. J is TRBJ1-5 and V is TRBV6-6; a possible D gene is TRBD1 (6 bases). The CDR3 runs to 17 residues. Per the germline V gene, CDR1 is MNHNY and CDR2 is SVGAGI (reference sequence). Trimming removed 2 bases at V and 0 bases at J, with 14 bases between. The CDR3 protein is CASSYPTGGNSNQPQHF. DNA for the CDR3: TGTGCCAGCAGTTACCCGACAGGAGGGAATAGCAATCAGCCCCAGCATTTT.

The J gene is TRBJ2-7, the V gene TRBV6-1; 7 bases fit TRBD1. The germline gives CDR1 MNHNS, CDR2 SASEGT. The J segment lost 0 bases and the V segment lost 3 bases, leaving 11 bases of the junction unmatched. The CDR3 runs 17 residues. For the CDR3, the DNA is TGTGCCAGCAGTGACGCCCGGGACAGAGATGTCTCCTACGAGCAGTACTTC. It codes for CASSDARDRDVSYEQYF.

This chain joins TRBV29-1 and TRBJ2-7; no firm D call. The CDR3 runs to 14 residues. V shed 4 bases and J shed 5 bases, with 18 bases lying between them. The V gene's germline CDR1 is SQVTM and CDR2 ANQGSEA. The CDR3 DNA reads as TGCAGCGTTGGATCCGGTGAAGGGTCCCACGAGCAGTACTTC. Its protein product is CSVGSGEGSHEQYF.

A remark on this clonotype: It may be a read error: a sequence one base away is much more abundant. The chain is built from TRBV6-5 and TRBJ2-3, with D perhaps TRBD1 (6 bases). This CDR3 region has 13 residues. CDR1 MNHEY and CDR2 SVGAGI come from the germline V gene. CDR3 region: CASSWGPTDTHYF. CDR3 nucleotide sequence: TGTGCCAGCAGTTGGGGGCCCACAGATACGCACTATTTT.